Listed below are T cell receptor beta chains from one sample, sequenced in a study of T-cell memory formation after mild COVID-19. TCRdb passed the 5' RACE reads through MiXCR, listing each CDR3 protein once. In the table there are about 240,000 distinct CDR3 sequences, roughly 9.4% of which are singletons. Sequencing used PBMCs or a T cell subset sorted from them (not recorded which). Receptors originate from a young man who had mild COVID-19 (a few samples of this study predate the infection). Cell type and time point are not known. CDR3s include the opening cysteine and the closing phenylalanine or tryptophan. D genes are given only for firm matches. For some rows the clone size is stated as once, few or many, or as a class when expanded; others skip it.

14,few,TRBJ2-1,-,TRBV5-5,TGTGCCAGCAGCCCATGGGACGGAGGAAGGGAGCAGTTCTTC,CASSPWDGGREQFF
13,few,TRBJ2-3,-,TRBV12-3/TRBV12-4,TGTGCCAGCAGTCTAATGCAGGGAGATACGCAGTATTTT,CASSLMQGDTQYF
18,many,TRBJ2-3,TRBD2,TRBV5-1,TGCGCCAGCAGCTTTGACCGGCGGGGGGGCCTTTTTCGAGATACGCAGTATTTT,CASSFDRRGGLFRDTQYF
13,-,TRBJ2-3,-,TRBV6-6,TGTGCCAGCAGTCAACAGCTCACAGATACGCAGTATTTT,CASSQQLTDTQYF
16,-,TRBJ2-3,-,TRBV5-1,TGCGCCAGCAGCTCCGAATGGGCAGGGGAATTAGATACGCAGTATTTT,CASSSEWAGELDTQYF
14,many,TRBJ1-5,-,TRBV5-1,TGCGCCAGCAGCTTGGAGGCGGGCGGTCAGCCCCAGCATTTT,CASSLEAGGQPQHF
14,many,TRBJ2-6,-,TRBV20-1,TGCAGTGCTAGTAGGGATTCAGGGGCCAACGTCCTGACTTTC,CSASRDSGANVLTF
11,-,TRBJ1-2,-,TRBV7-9,TGTGCCAGCAGCTCCGGTGGAGACTGCACCTTC,CASSSGGDCTF
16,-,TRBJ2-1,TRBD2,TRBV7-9,TGTGCCAGCAGCTTCCCAGAGCGGGGGAACAACAATGAGCAGTTCTTC,CASSFPERGNNNEQFF
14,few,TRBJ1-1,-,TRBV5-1,TGCGCCAGCAGCATTTTAGCCATGAACACTGAAGCTTTCTTT,CASSILAMNTEAFF
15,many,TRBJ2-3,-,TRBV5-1,TGCGCCAGCAGCGGAGGAGCCACTAGCACAGATACGCAGTATTTT,CASSGGATSTDTQYF
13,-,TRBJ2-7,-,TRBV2,TGTGCCAGCAGCTATGAAATCTCCTACGAGCAGTACTTC,CASSYEISYEQYF
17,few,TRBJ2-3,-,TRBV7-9,TGTGCCAGCAGCTCTGGGTACGACAGGTCTAGGACAGATACGCAGTATTTT,CASSSGYDRSRTDTQYF
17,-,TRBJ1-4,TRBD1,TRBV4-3,TGCGCCAGCAGCCAAGATCGAGGGACAGGGACTAATGAAAAACTGTTTTTT,CASSQDRGTGTNEKLFF
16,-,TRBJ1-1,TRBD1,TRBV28,TGTGCCAGCAGTTCCCCAGGGGGCGCCATGAACACTGAAGCTTTCTTT,CASSSPGGAMNTEAFF
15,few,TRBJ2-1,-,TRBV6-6,TGTGCCAGCACCCCAACGGACGTTGAGCTTGATGAGCAGTTCTTC,CASTPTDVELDEQFF
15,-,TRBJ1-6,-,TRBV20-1,TGCAGTGCGAGGTCCCAGAGCTCCTATAATTCACCCCTCCACTTT,CSARSQSSYNSPLHF
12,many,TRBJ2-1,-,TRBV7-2,TGTGCCAGCAGCTTATCCAGGGTGAAGCAGTTCTTC,CASSLSRVKQFF
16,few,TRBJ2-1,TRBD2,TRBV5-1,TGCGCCAGCAGCTTGGGGCTAGCGGATTACTACAATGAGCAGTTCTTC,CASSLGLADYYNEQFF
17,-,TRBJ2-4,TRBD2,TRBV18,TGTGCCAGCTCACCGTCACTAGCGGGATGGGGCCAAAACATTCAGTACTTC,CASSPSLAGWGQNIQYF
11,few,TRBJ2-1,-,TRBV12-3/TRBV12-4,TGTGCCAGCAGCTTGGGGAGTGGGCAGTTCTTC,CASSLGSGQFF
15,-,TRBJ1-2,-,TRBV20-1,TGCAGTGCTGAAAAGGGGCCTACCAGTAGGTATGGCTACACCTTC,CSAEKGPTSRYGYTF
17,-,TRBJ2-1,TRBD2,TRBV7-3,TGTGCCAGCAGTCTGTCGAGCGGGGGGACCTCCTACAATGAGCAGTTCTTC,CASSLSSGGTSYNEQFF
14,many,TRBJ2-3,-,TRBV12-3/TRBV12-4,TGTGCCAGCAGTCCCCCCTGGACGACAGATACGCAGTATTTT,CASSPPWTTDTQYF
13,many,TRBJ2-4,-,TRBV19,TGTGCCAGTAGTATTCCCCCAATTAACATTCAGTACTTC,CASSIPPINIQYF
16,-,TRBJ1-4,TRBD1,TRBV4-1,TGCGCCAGCAGCCACGACCCCGGGACAGGGGTGGGAAAACTGTTTTTT,CASSHDPGTGVGKLFF
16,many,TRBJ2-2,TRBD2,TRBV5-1,TGCGCCAGCAAATCTAGCGGGGGGACGAACACCGGGGAGCTGTTTTTT,CASKSSGGTNTGELFF
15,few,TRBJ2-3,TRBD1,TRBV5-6,TGTGCCAGCAGGAATCCCGGGACAGCCTCAGATACGCAGTATTTT,CASRNPGTASDTQYF
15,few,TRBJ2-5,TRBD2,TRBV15,TGTGCCACCAGCAGCCCGGGGGGGCCTAAGGAGACCCAGTACTTC,CATSSPGGPKETQYF
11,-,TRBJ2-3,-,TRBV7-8,TGTGCCAGCAGCCCCCTCTATACGCAGTATTTT,CASSPLYTQYF
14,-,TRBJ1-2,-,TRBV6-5,TGTGCCAGCAGCGCGAGGAAAGCTAACTATGGCTACACCTTC,CASSARKANYGYTF
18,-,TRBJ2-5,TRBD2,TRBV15,TGTGCCACCAGCAGCACCGGGACTAGCGGGGGGCTACAAGAGACCCAGTACTTC,CATSSTGTSGGLQETQYF
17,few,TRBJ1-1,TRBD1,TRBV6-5,TGTGCCAGCAGTTACGGTCTCCCCAGGGGGCCATTCACTGAAGCTTTCTTT,CASSYGLPRGPFTEAFF
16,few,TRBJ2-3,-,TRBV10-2,TGCGCCAGCAGTGAGTGGACGGGAGCTAGCACAGATACGCAGTATTTT,CASSEWTGASTDTQYF
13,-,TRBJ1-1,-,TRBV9,TGTGCCAGCAGCGTATTCCAGGGAACTGAAGCTTTCTTT,CASSVFQGTEAFF
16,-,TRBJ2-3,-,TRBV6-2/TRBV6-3,TGTGCCAGCAGTTACTCGGCCGTAACAGGAACAGATACGCAGTATTTT,CASSYSAVTGTDTQYF
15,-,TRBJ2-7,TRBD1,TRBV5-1,TGCGCCAGCAGCGTGGCTGGGACAGGGCGCTACGAGCAGTACTTC,CASSVAGTGRYEQYF
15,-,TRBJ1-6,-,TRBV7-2,TGTGCCAGCAGTCGGGGCGGCACGGATAATTCACCCCTCCACTTT,CASSRGGTDNSPLHF
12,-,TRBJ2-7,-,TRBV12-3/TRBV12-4,TGTGCCAGCAGTTTGGAAGGGTTCGAGCAGTACTTC,CASSLEGFEQYF
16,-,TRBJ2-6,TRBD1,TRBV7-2,TGTGCCAGCAGCTTCTCACAGGGGGCTGGGGCCAACGTCCTGACTTTC,CASSFSQGAGANVLTF
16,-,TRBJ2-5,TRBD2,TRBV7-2,TGTGCCAGCAGCGCCGGACTAGCGGGGGAGGGAGAGACCCAGTACTTC,CASSAGLAGEGETQYF
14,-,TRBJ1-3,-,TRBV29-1,TGCAGCGCCATGCCCGGTTCCTCTGGAAACACCATATATTTT,CSAMPGSSGNTIYF
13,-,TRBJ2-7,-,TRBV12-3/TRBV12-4,TGTGCCAGCAGTTTATGGGAAATCGACGAGCAGTACTTC,CASSLWEIDEQYF
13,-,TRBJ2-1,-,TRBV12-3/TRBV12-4,TGTGCCAGCATAAACTCCCCTGGGAATGAGCAGTTCTTC,CASINSPGNEQFF
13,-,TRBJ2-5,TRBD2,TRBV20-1,TGCAGTGCTAGGAGGACTAGCAAGGAGACCCAGTACTTC,CSARRTSKETQYF
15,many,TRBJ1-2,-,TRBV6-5,TGTGCCAGCAGTTACTCGTTAGCGGGTTTCTATGGCTACACCTTC,CASSYSLAGFYGYTF
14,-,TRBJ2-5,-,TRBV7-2,TGTGCCAGCAGCAGCGGACGGTTCGCGGGGACCCAGTACTTC,CASSSGRFAGTQYF
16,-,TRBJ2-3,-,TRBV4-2,TGTGCCAGCAGCCAAGACGGGCTAATCGGCACAGATACGCAGTATTTT,CASSQDGLIGTDTQYF
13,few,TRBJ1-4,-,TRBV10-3,TGTGCCATCGGGCGGGAACCTAATGAAAAACTGTTTTTT,CAIGREPNEKLFF
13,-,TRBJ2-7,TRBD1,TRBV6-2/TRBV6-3,TGTGCCAGCAAAACAGGGGTGAACTACGAGCAGTACTTC,CASKTGVNYEQYF
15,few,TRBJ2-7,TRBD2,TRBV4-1,TGCGCCAGCAGCCTAGGACTAGCGGGGATTTACGAGCAGTACTTC,CASSLGLAGIYEQYF
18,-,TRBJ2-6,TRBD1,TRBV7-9,TGTGCCAGCAGCTTAGACGCCGGGACAGGGGCTGGGGCCAACGTCCTGACTTTC,CASSLDAGTGAGANVLTF